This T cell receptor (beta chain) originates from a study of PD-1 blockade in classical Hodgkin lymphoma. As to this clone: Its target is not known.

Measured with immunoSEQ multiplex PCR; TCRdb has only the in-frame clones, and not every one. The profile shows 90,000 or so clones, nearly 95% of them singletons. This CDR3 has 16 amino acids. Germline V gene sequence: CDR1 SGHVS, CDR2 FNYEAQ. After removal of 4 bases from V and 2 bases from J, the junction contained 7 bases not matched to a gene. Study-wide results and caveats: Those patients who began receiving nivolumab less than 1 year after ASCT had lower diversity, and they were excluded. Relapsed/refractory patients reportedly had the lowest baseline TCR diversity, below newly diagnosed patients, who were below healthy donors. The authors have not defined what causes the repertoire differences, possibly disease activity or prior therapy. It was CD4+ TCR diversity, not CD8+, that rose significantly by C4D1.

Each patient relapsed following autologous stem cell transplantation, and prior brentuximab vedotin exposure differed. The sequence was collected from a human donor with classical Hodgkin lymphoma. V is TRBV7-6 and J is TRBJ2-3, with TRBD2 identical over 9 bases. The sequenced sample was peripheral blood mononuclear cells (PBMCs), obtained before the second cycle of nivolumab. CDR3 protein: CASSSLAGVNTDTQYF. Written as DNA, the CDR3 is TGTGCCAGCAGCTCATTAGCGGGAGTCAACACAGATACGCAGTATTTT.